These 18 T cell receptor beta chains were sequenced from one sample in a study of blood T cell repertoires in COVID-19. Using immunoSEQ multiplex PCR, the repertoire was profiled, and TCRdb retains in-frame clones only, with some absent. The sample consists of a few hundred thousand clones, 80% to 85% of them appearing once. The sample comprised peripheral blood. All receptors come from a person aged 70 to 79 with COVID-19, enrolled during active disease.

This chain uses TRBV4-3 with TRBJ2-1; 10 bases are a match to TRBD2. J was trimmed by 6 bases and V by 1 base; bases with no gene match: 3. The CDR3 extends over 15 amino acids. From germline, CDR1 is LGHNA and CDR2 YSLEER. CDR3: CASSQGLAGRNEQFF. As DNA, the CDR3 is TGCGCCAGCAGCCAAGGACTAGCGGGTCGCAATGAGCAGTTCTTC.

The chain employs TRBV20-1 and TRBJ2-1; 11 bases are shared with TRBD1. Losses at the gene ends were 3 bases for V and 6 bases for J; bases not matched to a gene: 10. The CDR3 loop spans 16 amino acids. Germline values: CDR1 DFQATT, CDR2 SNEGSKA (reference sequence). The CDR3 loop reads CSASWTGGSKPNEQFF. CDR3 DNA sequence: TGCAGTGCTAGTTGGACAGGGGGCTCGAAACCCAATGAGCAGTTCTTC.

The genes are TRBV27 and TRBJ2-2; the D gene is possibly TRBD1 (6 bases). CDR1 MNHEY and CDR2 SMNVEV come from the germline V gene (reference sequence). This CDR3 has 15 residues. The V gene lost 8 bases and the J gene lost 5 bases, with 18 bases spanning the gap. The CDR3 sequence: CASRELKQGTGELFF. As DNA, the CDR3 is TGTGCCAGCCGGGAACTAAAACAGGGTACCGGGGAGCTGTTTTTT.

In DNA, the CDR3 is TGTGCCAGTAGTACCTTGGTCGGGGGGGACTACGAGCAGTACTTC. This sequence encodes CASSTLVGGDYEQYF. The rearrangement links TRBV19 to TRBJ2-7; TRBD2 matches at 8 bases. J was trimmed by 3 bases and V by 4 bases; bases with no gene match: 8. From germline, CDR1 is LNHDA and CDR2 SQIVND (reference sequence). The CDR3 length is 15 residues.

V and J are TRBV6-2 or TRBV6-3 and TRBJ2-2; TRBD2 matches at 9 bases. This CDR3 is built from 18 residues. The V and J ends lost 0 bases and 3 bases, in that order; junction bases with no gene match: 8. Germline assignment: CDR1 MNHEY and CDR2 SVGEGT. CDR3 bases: TGTGCCAGCAGTTACTCGAGGGCCAGCGGGAGGTACACCGGGGAGCTGTTTTTT. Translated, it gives CASSYSRASGRYTGELFF.

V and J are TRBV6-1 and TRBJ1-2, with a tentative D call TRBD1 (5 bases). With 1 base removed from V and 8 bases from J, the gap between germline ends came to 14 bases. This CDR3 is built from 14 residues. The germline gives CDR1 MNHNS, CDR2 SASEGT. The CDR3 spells CASSEEGRARGYTF. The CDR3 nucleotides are TGTGCCAGCAGTGAAGAGGGCAGGGCTAGGGGCTACACCTTC.

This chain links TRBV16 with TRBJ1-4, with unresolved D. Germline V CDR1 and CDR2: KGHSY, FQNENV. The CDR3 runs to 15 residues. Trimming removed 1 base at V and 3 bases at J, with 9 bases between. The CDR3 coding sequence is TGTGCCAGCAGCCAATTTGTTAATGCTAATGAAAAACTGTTTTTT. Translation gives CASSQFVNANEKLFF.

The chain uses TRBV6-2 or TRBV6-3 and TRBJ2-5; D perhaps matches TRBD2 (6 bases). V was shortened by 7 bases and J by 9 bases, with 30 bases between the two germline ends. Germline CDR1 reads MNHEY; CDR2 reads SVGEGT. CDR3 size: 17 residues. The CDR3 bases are TGTGCCAGCACCCCGTCCCCCCGCGGGACTCACCTCGGAGCCCAGTACTTC. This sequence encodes CASTPSPRGTHLGAQYF.

As DNA, the CDR3 is TGCGCCAGCAGCTCTGGACTAGCGGGAGGGATTGTCACAGATACGCAGTATTTT. Residues: CASSSGLAGGIVTDTQYF. The chain carries TRBV5-1 and TRBJ2-3, with 15 positions matching TRBD2. The V and J ends lost 3 bases and 2 bases, in that order; junction bases with no gene match: 7. Germline V gene lookup returns CDR1 SGHRS and CDR2 YFSETQ. The CDR3 contains 18 residues. Drawing the rest from reference TRBV5-1 and TRBJ2-3, the complete variable domain is KAGVTQTPRYLIKTRGQQVTLSCSPISGHRSVSWYQQTPGQGLQFLFEYFSETQRNKGNFPGRFSGRQFSNSRSEMNVSTLELGDSALYLCASSSGLAGGIVTDTQYFGPGTRLTVL.

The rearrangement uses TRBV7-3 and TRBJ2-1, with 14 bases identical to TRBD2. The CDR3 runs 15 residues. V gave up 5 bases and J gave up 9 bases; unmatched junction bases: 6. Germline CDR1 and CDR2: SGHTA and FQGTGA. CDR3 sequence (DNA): TGTGCCAGCAGCCCCGGGACTAGCGGGAGATTTGAGCAGTTCTTC. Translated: CASSPGTSGRFEQFF.

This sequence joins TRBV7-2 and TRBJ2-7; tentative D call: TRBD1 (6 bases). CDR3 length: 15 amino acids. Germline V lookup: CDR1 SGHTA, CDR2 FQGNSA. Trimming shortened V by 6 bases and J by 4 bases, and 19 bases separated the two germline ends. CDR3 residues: CASSFKNREGYEQYF. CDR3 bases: TGTGCCAGCAGTTTCAAGAACAGGGAAGGGTACGAGCAGTACTTC.

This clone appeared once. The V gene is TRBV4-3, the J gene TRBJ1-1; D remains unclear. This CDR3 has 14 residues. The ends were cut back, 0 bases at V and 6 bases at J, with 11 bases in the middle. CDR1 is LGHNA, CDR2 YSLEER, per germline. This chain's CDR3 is CASSQDFGRSEAFF. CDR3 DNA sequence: TGCGCCAGCAGCCAAGATTTCGGTCGGTCTGAAGCTTTCTTT.

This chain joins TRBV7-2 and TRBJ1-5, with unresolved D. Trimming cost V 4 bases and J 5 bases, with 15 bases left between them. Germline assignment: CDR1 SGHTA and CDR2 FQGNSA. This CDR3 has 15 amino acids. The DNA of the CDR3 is TGTGCCAGCAGCTCCACCCCGGGATCATATCAGCCCCAGCATTTT. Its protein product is CASSSTPGSYQPQHF.

The CDR3 DNA sequence: TGTGCCTGGAGTGTACGGGGGGACACTGAAGCTTTCTTT. Translated, it gives CAWSVRGDTEAFF. The gene calls are TRBV30 and TRBJ1-1, with a tentative D call TRBD1 (5 bases). The CDR3 spans 13 residues. V lost 0 bases, J lost 3 bases, and 8 bases lay in between. In germline, CDR1 is GTSNPN, CDR2 SVGIG (reference sequence).

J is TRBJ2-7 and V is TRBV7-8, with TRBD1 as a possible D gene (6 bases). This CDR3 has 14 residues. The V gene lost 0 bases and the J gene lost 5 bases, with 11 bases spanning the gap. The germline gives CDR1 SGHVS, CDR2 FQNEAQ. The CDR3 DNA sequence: TGTGCCAGCAGCTTAGCACAGGGAAGGAACGAGCAGTACTTC. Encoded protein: CASSLAQGRNEQYF.

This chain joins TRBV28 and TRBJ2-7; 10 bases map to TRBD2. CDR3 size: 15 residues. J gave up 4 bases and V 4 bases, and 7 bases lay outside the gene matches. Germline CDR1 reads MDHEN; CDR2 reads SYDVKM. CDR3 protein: CASSSRTSGAYEQYF. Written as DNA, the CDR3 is TGTGCCAGCAGTTCAAGAACTAGCGGGGCTTACGAGCAGTACTTC. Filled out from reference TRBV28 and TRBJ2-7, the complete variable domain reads DVKVTQSSRYLVKRTGEKVFLECVQDMDHENMFWYRQDPGLGLRLIYFSYDVKMKEKGDIPEGYSVSREKKERFSLILESASTNQTSMYLCASSSRTSGAYEQYFGPGTRLTVT.

The CDR3 coding sequence is TGTGCCAGCAGGGGTACCGGGACAGGAGGGTGGGGCAATCAGCCCCAGCATTTT. Translation gives CASRGTGTGGWGNQPQHF. The chain recombines TRBV2 with TRBJ1-5; the match to TRBD1 covers 8 bases. CDR1 is SNHLY and CDR2 is FYNNEI in the germline V gene. CDR3 length: 18 residues. V trimming: 6 bases; J trimming: 2 bases; junction bases outside the gene matches: 15.

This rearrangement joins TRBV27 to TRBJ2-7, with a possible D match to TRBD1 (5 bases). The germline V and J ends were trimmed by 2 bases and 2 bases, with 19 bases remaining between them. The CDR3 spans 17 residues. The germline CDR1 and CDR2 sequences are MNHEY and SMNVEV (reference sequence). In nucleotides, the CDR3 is TGTGCCAGCAGTTTAGGTCCCCGGCAGGGTCAGCCCTACGAGCAGTACTTC. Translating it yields CASSLGPRQGQPYEQYF.